These 7 T cell receptor beta chains originate from one sample sequenced in a study of blood T cell repertoires in COVID-19. Some clones are missing from TCRdb's copy, which holds only in-frame ones; the method was immunoSEQ multiplex PCR. Found here are approximately 230,000 clones, around 80% of them singletons; the top ten hold 20%. What was sequenced was peripheral blood. Receptor source: a man aged 30-40 years with active or convalescent COVID-19.

The CDR3 loop reads CASSRSRATEAFF. CDR3 DNA: TGTGCCAGCAGTCGTAGCCGAGCCACTGAAGCTTTCTTT. The chain links TRBV27 to TRBJ1-1; D is unresolved. The CDR3 has 13 amino acids. The V gene lost 5 bases and the J gene lost 4 bases, with 11 bases spanning the gap. Germline V gene lookup returns CDR1 MNHEY and CDR2 SMNVEV (reference sequence).

This rearrangement joins TRBV7-3 to TRBJ2-3, with 10 bases matching TRBD2. Looked up from germline, CDR1 is SGHTA and CDR2 is FQGTGA. The CDR3 loop spans 15 amino acids. Unmatched junction bases numbered 6, after V lost 5 bases and J lost 4 bases. As DNA, the CDR3 is TGTGCCAGCAGCCATAGCGGGGGGCCCCCAGATACGCAGTATTTT. The encoded protein is CASSHSGGPPDTQYF.

This clone was recorded once. This chain connects TRBV20-1 to TRBJ2-7; TRBD2 agrees at 9 bases. V lost 6 bases to trimming and J lost 6 bases; unmatched junction nucleotides: 3. CDR1 DFQATT and CDR2 SNEGSKA come from the germline V gene (reference sequence). This CDR3 has 11 residues. The CDR3 DNA sequence: TGCAGTGCCCCGCGGGGGGGCGAGCAGTACTTC. Amino acids: CSAPRGGEQYF.

The chain links TRBV21-1 to TRBJ2-4; TRBD1, the table's D call, was not compared with the DNA. TRBV21-1 is assigned pseudogene status. The CDR3 is 15 amino acids. CDR3 in amino acids: CASSKDPRAINIQYF. In DNA form, the CDR3 reads TGTGCCAGCAGCAAAGACCCCAGGGCTATCAACATTCAGTACTTC.

The chain carries TRBV3-1 (or the pseudogene TRBV3-2) and TRBJ2-1, with TRBD2 matching over 9 bases. Germline lookup yields CDR1 LGHDT and CDR2 YNNKEL (reference sequence). V trimming: 4 bases; J trimming: 7 bases; junction bases outside the gene matches: 17. The CDR3 runs to 18 residues. CDR3 sequence: CASSRRTSGAGGGNEQFF. The DNA of the CDR3 is TGTGCCAGCAGCCGGCGTACCTCGGGGGCGGGAGGGGGAAATGAGCAGTTCTTC.

The sample holds one count of this clone. The rearrangement links TRBV6-6 to TRBJ1-6, with D possibly matching TRBD1 (5 bases). Germline V gene sequence: CDR1 MNHNY, CDR2 SVGAGI (reference sequence). Deletions cut 4 bases from V and 2 bases from J, with 12 bases between. This CDR3 is 16 amino acids long. CDR3 coding DNA: TGTGCCAGCAGTTCCGAAAGGGGAACCTATAATTCACCCCTCCACTTT. Translating gives CASSSERGTYNSPLHF.

The CDR3, as DNA: TGTGCCTGGAGTCGGGACAGGATGGGTATGGAAGCTTTCTTT. Residues: CAWSRDRMGMEAFF. The chain links TRBV30 to TRBJ1-1; 8 positions match TRBD1. CDR1 and CDR2 (germline): GTSNPN, SVGIG (reference sequence). Unmatched junction bases numbered 10, after V lost 2 bases and J lost 8 bases. CDR3 length: 14 residues.